This TCR beta chain originates from a study of cytomegalovirus exposure and HLA in healthy donors. Study in general: The 95 to 150 validation repertoires and the approximately 630 first-cohort repertoires shared a platform, a later analysis reported.

On this clone itself: Its target is not known.

V lost 4 bases and J lost 10, with 11 bases in between. Germline V CDR1 and CDR2: MDHEN, SYDVKM. The CDR3 extends over 13 amino acids. The table came from immunoSEQ multiplex PCR; TCRdb's copy has only in-frame clones and leaves some out. Here the sample spans fewer than 250,000 clones, roughly 89% being singletons. Findings and caveats of the study: Rarity held for most TCR sequences, but there were some public TCRs that occurred in many donors. The authors enumerated over 150 TCR beta chains as linked to cytomegalovirus.

The sequence came from a man younger than 35 in good health and CMV-seronegative. The chain recombines TRBV28 with TRBJ1-6; weak D call: TRBD1 (6 bases). The sequenced material came from PBMCs. CDR3 DNA sequence: TGTGCCAGCAGTTCAGGGGTCCCCTCACCCCTCCACTTT. Encoded protein: CASSSGVPSPLHF.